This entry lists 27 T cell receptor beta chains sequenced from one sample in a study of blood T cells in healthy people across ages. A second about 7 to 11 cycle PCR used barcoded and J-beta primers. TCRdb re-derived calls from the 5' RACE reads in MiXCR, one entry per CDR3 protein. Of about 1.6 million distinct CDR3 sequences in the sample, about 35% were seen once. Sequencing was carried out using blood. These receptors all stem from a woman in her twenties or thirties in good health.

This clonotype was counted only a few times. V is TRBV7-9 and J is TRBJ1-2; tentatively, D is TRBD1 (6 bases). Deletions cut 3 bases from V and 1 base from J, with 18 bases between. The CDR3 totals 17 residues. Germline assignment: CDR1 SEHNR and CDR2 FQNEAQ (reference sequence). The CDR3 region has the DNA TGTGCCAGCAGCTTCGTCGGGGGCTCTGTGATTAACTATGGCTACACCTTC. It specifies CASSFVGGSVINYGYTF. Combining the CDR3 with reference TRBV7-9 and TRBJ1-2 gives the whole variable domain DTGVSQNPRHKITKRGQNVTFRCDPISEHNRLYWYRQTLGQGPEFLTYFQNEAQLEKSRLLSDRFSAERPKGSFSTLEIQRTEQGDSAMYLCASSFVGGSVINYGYTFGSGTRLTVV.

This clonotype has just a few counts. The chain couples TRBV3-1 to TRBJ2-3, with D tentatively TRBD2 (5 bases). V shed 0 bases and J shed 5 bases, with 9 bases lying between them. The CDR3 contains 14 residues. Per germline, CDR1 LGHDT and CDR2 YNNKEL (reference sequence). CDR3 in amino acids: CASSQDRRGDTQYF. The CDR3 DNA reads TGTGCCAGCAGCCAAGACCGACGGGGAGATACGCAGTATTTT.

The chain is built from TRBV30 and TRBJ2-1; 11 bases map to TRBD2. In germline, CDR1 is GTSNPN, CDR2 SVGIG (reference sequence). CDR3 length: 15 amino acids. V dropped 5 bases and J dropped 0; count of bases not matched to a gene: 3. The DNA for the CDR3 is TGTGCCTGGCGAACTAGCGGGAGCTCCTACAATGAGCAGTTCTTC. Translating it yields CAWRTSGSSYNEQFF.

The table lists this clonotype with a count of one. One junction end does not reproduce the germline sequence, and a read error may be involved. The chain carries TRBV7-9 and TRBJ2-5; 11 bases fit TRBD2. Germline-derived CDR1 and CDR2 are SEHNR and FQNEAQ (reference sequence). This CDR3 comprises 17 residues. The CDR3 DNA reads as TGTGTCAGCAGCTTTCAGAATAGCGGGAGGGCCATGGAGACCCAGTACTTC. This sequence encodes CVSSFQNSGRAMETQYF.

A single count supports this clonotype. The chain links TRBV7-9 to TRBJ1-3; no reliable D call. V lost 7 bases and J lost 8, with 18 bases in between. CDR3 length equals 14 residues. The germline V gene encodes CDR1 SEHNR and CDR2 FQNEAQ (reference sequence). The CDR3 DNA sequence: TGTGCCAGCACCTCACAAGTAACGGCTGACACCATATATTTT. This encodes CASTSQVTADTIYF.

For the CDR3, the DNA is TGTGCCAGCCACTCTATACGGGGGCCCTACGAGCAGTACTTC. It yields the protein CASHSIRGPYEQYF. The chain combines TRBV27 with TRBJ2-7; D tentatively reads TRBD1 or TRBD2 (6 bases each). The germline V gene encodes CDR1 MNHEY and CDR2 SMNVEV (reference sequence). This CDR3 spans 14 amino acids. Trimming removed 8 bases at V and 2 bases at J, with 16 bases between.

In this sample, this clonotype turned up a few times. The rearrangement joins TRBV5-1 to TRBJ2-1, with TRBD2 identical over 12 bases. The CDR3 covers 15 residues. J gave up 8 bases and V 2 bases, and 5 bases lay outside the gene matches. The V gene's germline CDR1 is SGHRS and CDR2 YFSETQ. In DNA form, the CDR3 reads TGCGCCAGCAGCTTCCTAGCGGGGGGGCCCGATGAGCAGTTCTTC. Residues: CASSFLAGGPDEQFF.

This clonotype was picked up a small number of times. The chain combines TRBV5-4 with TRBJ2-3; 7 nucleotides agree with TRBD1. The trim removed 4 bases at V and 0 bases at J, leaving 8 bases unmatched. Per germline, CDR1 SGHNT and CDR2 YYREEE (reference sequence). The CDR3 has 16 residues. The CDR3 nucleotides read TGTGCCAGCAGCGGCAGGAAGGGGGCTAGCACAGATACGCAGTATTTT. This encodes CASSGRKGASTDTQYF.

Regarding this clonotype: At one boundary the junction diverges from the germline segment, which might be a read error. This rearrangement joins TRBV10-3 to TRBJ2-3, with 10 positions matching TRBD2. The germline V gene has CDR1 ENHRY and CDR2 SYGVKD. The CDR3 contains 16 residues. As DNA, the CDR3 is TGTGCCATCAGTGGCCCTAGCGGGAGAATGGCAGATGCGCAGTATTTT. Protein product: CAISGPSGRMADAQYF.

Concerning this clonotype itself: One end of the junction fails to match germline, which may point to a read error. The chain is built from TRBV27 and TRBJ2-3; TRBD2 matches at 7 bases. This CDR3 has 16 amino acids. The germline V gene has CDR1 MNHEY and CDR2 SMNVEV (reference sequence). The CDR3 loop reads CAGSFLGGDPTDTQYF. CDR3 DNA: TGTGCCGGCAGCTTTCTTGGGGGGGACCCCACAGATACGCAGTATTTT.

This clonotype has only a few counts. V gene TRBV20-1 combines with J gene TRBJ2-2; D remains ambiguous. Germline V gives CDR1 DFQATT, CDR2 SNEGSKA (reference sequence). Trimming removed 6 bases at V and 4 bases at J, with 9 bases between. The CDR3 consists of 12 residues. The CDR3 DNA follows: TGCAGTGCCCCATCGTTCACCGGGGAGCTGTTTTTT. Translating it yields CSAPSFTGELFF.

A remark on this clonotype: At one end the junction does not follow the germline gene, possibly because of a read error. The rearrangement links TRBV7-9 to TRBJ2-5; a weak D match, TRBD1 (6 bases). The CDR3 length is 20 residues. Germline V gene data show CDR1 as SEHNR and CDR2 as FQNEAQ (reference sequence). The CDR3 DNA sequence: TGTGCCAGCAGCTCCCAGAGATATGCCCACATACAGGGTGGCCAAGGGACCCAGTACTTC. Residues: CASSSQRYAHIQGGQGTQYF.

This clonotype was recorded a few times. V is TRBV7-3 and J is TRBJ2-7; D possibly corresponds to TRBD2 (5 bases). The CDR3 runs 14 residues. Germline CDR1 reads SGHTA; CDR2 reads FQGTGA. V was clipped by 4 bases and J by 0 bases, with 10 bases between them. The CDR3 loop reads CASSSGYSSYEQYF. The CDR3 region has the DNA TGTGCCAGCAGCTCGGGATATAGCTCCTACGAGCAGTACTTC.

This rearrangement joins TRBV3-1 to TRBJ2-7; a weak D match, TRBD2 (5 bases). Per the germline V gene, CDR1 is LGHDT and CDR2 is YNNKEL (reference sequence). Trimming took off 0 bases at V and 2 bases at J, with 20 bases between the two ends. The length of the CDR3 is 18 residues. The CDR3 nucleotides are TGTGCCAGCAGCCAAGATCGGTGGCTTTCTCGGGGAACCTACGAGCAGTACTTC. Amino acids: CASSQDRWLSRGTYEQYF.

The chain links TRBV4-2 to TRBJ2-1, with TRBD2 matching 10 bases. Per germline, CDR1 LGHNA and CDR2 YNFKEQ. This CDR3 has 16 amino acids. V gave up 0 bases and J gave up 4 bases; unmatched junction bases: 3. This CDR3 is CASSQELAGTYNEQFF. CDR3 in DNA: TGTGCCAGCAGCCAAGAACTAGCGGGAACATACAATGAGCAGTTCTTC.

The chain uses TRBV20-1 and TRBJ2-5; D gene ambiguous. Germline V gene sequence: CDR1 DFQATT, CDR2 SNEGSKA (reference sequence). The CDR3 runs to 16 residues. V lost 6 bases and J lost 0, with 20 bases in between. CDR3 amino acids: CSAPGEVLKDQETQYF. In DNA, the CDR3 is TGCAGTGCCCCGGGTGAAGTTTTAAAGGACCAAGAGACCCAGTACTTC.

This rearrangement joins TRBV19 to TRBJ2-1, with D unclear. Germline lookup yields CDR1 LNHDA and CDR2 SQIVND (reference sequence). This CDR3 contains 14 residues. The V end lost 2 bases, the J end lost 0 bases, and 5 bases lay between the germline ends. CDR3 DNA: TGTGCCAGTAGTATACGGGTCTCCTACAATGAGCAGTTCTTC. Translated, it gives CASSIRVSYNEQFF.

J is TRBJ2-1 and V is TRBV28, with 10 bases lining up with TRBD2. Trimming cost V 6 bases and J 5 bases; bases outside gene matches: 10. CDR1 and CDR2 from the germline V gene are MDHEN and SYDVKM. The CDR3 extends over 16 amino acids. The CDR3 nucleotides are TGTGCCAGCAGCCCCTGGACTAGCGGAAATCACAATGAGCAGTTCTTC. Amino acids: CASSPWTSGNHNEQFF.

The chain employs TRBV5-1 and TRBJ2-5; 10 nucleotides match TRBD2. Germline V gives CDR1 SGHRS, CDR2 YFSETQ. The CDR3 loop spans 17 amino acids. The V gene end was trimmed by 8 bases and the J gene end by 0 bases; junction bases not matched to a gene: 13. CDR3 DNA: TGCGCCAGTAAAAGGCTAGCGGGGGTTGGGAACCAAGAGACCCAGTACTTC. Translation: CASKRLAGVGNQETQYF.

This clonotype was recorded a few times. This chain joins TRBV6-2 or TRBV6-3 and TRBJ2-5, with D possibly called TRBD1 or TRBD2 (5 bases each). The CDR3 totals 12 residues. V dropped 6 bases and J dropped 5 bases, with 10 bases sitting between them. Germline V CDR1 and CDR2: MNHEY, SVGEGT. The CDR3 protein is CASSYWGETQYF. In nucleotides, the CDR3 is TGTGCCAGCAGCTATTGGGGGGAGACCCAGTACTTC.

The table lists this clonotype with a few counts. The rearrangement links TRBV7-8 to TRBJ2-4; D possibly corresponds to TRBD2 (6 bases). This CDR3 comprises 13 residues. Germline CDR1 reads SGHVS; CDR2 reads FQNEAQ. V shed 0 bases and J shed 13 bases, with 13 bases lying between them. The CDR3 is CASSLAVDREQYF. The CDR3 DNA reads as TGTGCCAGCAGCTTAGCAGTTGACCGGGAGCAGTACTTC. The full variable domain, its missing parts supplied by reference TRBV7-8 and TRBJ2-4, is GAGVSQSPRYKVAKRGQDVALRCDPISGHVSLFWYQQALGQGPEFLTYFQNEAQLDKSGLPSDRFFAERPEGSVSTLKIQRTQQEDSAVYLCASSLAVDREQYFGAGTRLSVL.

In its sample, this clonotype was seen a few times. One end of the junction is discordant with germline, which a read error may explain. The chain couples TRBV7-3 to TRBJ2-7; D unclear. The CDR3 covers 14 residues. Germline CDR1 and CDR2: SGHTA and FQGTGA. The CDR3 here is CAGSPWKGSYEQYF. The DNA of the CDR3 is TGTGCCGGCAGCCCCTGGAAGGGCTCCTACGAGCAGTACTTC.

The rearrangement joins TRBV20-1 to TRBJ2-2; TRBD2 matches 10 bases. Per germline, CDR1 DFQATT and CDR2 SNEGSKA (reference sequence). V gave up 0 bases and J gave up 6 bases; unmatched junction bases: 7. The CDR3 consists of 16 residues. The CDR3 protein is CSARDTAGGRPGELFF. In nucleotides, the CDR3 is TGCAGTGCTAGAGATACAGCGGGAGGGAGGCCCGGGGAGCTGTTTTTT.

The chain joins TRBV6-6 to TRBJ1-5, with 8 bases lining up with TRBD1. CDR1 and CDR2 (germline): MNHNY, SVGAGI (reference sequence). The CDR3 has 13 amino acids. V was pared by 7 bases and J by 5 bases, with 4 bases of the junction left unmatched. The CDR3: CASKATGDQPQHF. As DNA, the CDR3 is TGTGCCAGCAAGGCGACAGGGGATCAGCCCCAGCATTTT.

The CDR3 sequence: CASSFGREGNIQYF. CDR3 nucleotide sequence: TGTGCCAGCAGCTTCGGGAGGGAAGGAAACATTCAGTACTTC. The V call is TRBV11-2, the J call TRBJ2-4; 8 bases match TRBD2. Trimming took 3 bases from V and 6 from J; bases not matched to a gene: 4. CDR3 size: 14 residues. Germline V gene sequence: CDR1 SGHAT, CDR2 FQNNGV.

This rearrangement joins TRBV28 to TRBJ2-7; D possibly corresponds to TRBD2 (5 bases). V lost 5 bases and J lost 2, with 13 bases in between. CDR3 size: 14 residues. CDR1 MDHEN and CDR2 SYDVKM come from the germline V gene. CDR3 loop: CASSRDSSPYEQYF. For the CDR3, the DNA is TGTGCCAGCAGTCGGGATAGTTCCCCCTACGAGCAGTACTTC. The complete variable domain, with remaining parts taken from reference TRBV28 and TRBJ2-7, reads DVKVTQSSRYLVKRTGEKVFLECVQDMDHENMFWYRQDPGLGLRLIYFSYDVKMKEKGDIPEGYSVSREKKERFSLILESASTNQTSMYLCASSRDSSPYEQYFGPGTRLTVT.

This clonotype was counted a few times. The rearrangement links TRBV20-1 to TRBJ1-2; D remains unclear. The germline V and J ends were trimmed by 2 bases and 3 bases, with 4 bases remaining between them. The CDR3 consists of 11 residues. From germline, CDR1 is DFQATT and CDR2 SNEGSKA (reference sequence). CDR3 nucleotides: TGCAGTGCTAGACGGGACTATGGCTACACCTTC. This translates into CSARRDYGYTF.